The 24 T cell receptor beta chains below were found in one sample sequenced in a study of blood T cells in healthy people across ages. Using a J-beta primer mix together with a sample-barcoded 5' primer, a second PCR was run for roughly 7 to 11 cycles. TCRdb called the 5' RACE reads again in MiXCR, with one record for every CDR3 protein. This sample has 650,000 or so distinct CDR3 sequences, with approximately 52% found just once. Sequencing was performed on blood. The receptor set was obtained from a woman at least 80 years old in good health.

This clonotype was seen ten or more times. CDR3 in DNA: TGCGCCAGCAGCCAGGTTTACATAACGCGGGGCTACACCTTC. This encodes CASSQVYITRGYTF. V usage is TRBV4-1 and J usage is TRBJ1-2; D remains ambiguous. There are 14 residues in the CDR3. The V gene's germline CDR1 is MGHRA and CDR2 YSYEKL. V was clipped by 3 bases and J by 8 bases, with 16 bases between them.

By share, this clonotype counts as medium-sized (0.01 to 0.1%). CDR3 sequence (DNA): TGCGCCAGCAGCTTCGACTACGAGCAGTACTTC. It encodes CASSFDYEQYF. The rearrangement joins TRBV5-1 to TRBJ2-7; no definite D call. The germline V gene encodes CDR1 SGHRS and CDR2 YFSETQ. This CDR3 has 11 residues. V lost 2 bases and J 3 bases, leaving 3 bases between the germline ends.

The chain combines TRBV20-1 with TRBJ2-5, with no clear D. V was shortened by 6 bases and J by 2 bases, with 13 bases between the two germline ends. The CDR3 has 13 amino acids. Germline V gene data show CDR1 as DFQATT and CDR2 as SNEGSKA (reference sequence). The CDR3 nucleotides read TGCAGTGCAAAGGCAGACGCTCAAGAGACCCAGTACTTC. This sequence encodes CSAKADAQETQYF.

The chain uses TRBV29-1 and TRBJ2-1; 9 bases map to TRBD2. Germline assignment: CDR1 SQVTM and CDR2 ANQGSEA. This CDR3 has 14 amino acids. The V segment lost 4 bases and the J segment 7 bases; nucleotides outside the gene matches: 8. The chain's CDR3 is CSVVGWSGGNEQFF. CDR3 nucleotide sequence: TGCAGCGTTGTGGGTTGGAGCGGGGGGAATGAGCAGTTCTTC.

The CDR3 sequence: CSARGRARDNGYTF. DNA for the CDR3: TGCAGTGCTAGAGGGCGGGCCAGGGACAATGGCTACACCTTC. The V call is TRBV20-1, the J call TRBJ1-2; D is perhaps TRBD1 (6 bases). The CDR3 contains 14 residues. Germline CDR1 and CDR2: DFQATT and SNEGSKA (reference sequence). V dropped 1 base and J dropped 6 bases, with 15 bases sitting between them.

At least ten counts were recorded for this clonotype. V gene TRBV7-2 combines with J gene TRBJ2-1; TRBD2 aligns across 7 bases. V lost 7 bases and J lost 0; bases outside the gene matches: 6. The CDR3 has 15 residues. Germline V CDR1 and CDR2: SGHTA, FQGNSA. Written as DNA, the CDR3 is TGTGCCAGCACCCTCAGCGGGATCTCCTACAATGAGCAGTTCTTC. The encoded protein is CASTLSGISYNEQFF.

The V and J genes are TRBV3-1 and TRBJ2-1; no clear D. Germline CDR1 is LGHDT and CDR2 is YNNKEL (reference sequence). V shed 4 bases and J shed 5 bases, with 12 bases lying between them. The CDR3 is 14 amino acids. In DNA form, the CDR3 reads TGTGCCAGCAGCCCCGCATCGAGAGACAATGAGCAGTTCTTC. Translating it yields CASSPASRDNEQFF.

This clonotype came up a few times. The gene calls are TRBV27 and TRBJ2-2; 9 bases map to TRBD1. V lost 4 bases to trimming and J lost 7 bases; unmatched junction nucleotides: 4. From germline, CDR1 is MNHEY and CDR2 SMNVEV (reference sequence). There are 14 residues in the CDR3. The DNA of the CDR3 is TGTGCCAGCAGTTACGGACAGGGGCTCGGGGAGCTGTTTTTT. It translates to CASSYGQGLGELFF.

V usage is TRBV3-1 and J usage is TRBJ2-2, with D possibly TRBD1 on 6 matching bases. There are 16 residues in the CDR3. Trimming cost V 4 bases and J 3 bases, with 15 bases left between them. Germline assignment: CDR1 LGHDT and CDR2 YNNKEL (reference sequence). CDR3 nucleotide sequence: TGTGCCAGCAGCCGAAAAGGGGACACAGACACCGGGGAGCTGTTTTTT. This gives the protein CASSRKGDTDTGELFF.

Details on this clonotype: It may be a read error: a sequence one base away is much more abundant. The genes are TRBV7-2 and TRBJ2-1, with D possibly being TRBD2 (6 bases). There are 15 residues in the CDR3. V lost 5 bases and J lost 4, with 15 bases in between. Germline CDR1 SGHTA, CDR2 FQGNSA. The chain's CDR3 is CASSTSWGRYNEQFF. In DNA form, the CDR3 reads TGTGCCAGCAGCACTAGCTGGGGCAGGTACAATGAGCAGTTCTTC.

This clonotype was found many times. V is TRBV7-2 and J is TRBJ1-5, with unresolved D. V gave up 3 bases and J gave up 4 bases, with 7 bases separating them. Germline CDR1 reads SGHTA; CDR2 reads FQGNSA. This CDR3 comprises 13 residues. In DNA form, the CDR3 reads TGTGCCAGCAGCTTGTCGGATAATCAGCCCCAGCATTTT. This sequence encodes CASSLSDNQPQHF.

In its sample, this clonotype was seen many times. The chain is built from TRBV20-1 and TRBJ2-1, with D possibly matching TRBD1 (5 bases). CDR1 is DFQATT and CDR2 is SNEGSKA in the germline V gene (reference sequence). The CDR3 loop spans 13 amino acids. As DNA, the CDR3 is TGCAGCAGGGTGGGAAGCTCCTACAATGAGCAGTTCTTC. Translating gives CSRVGSSYNEQFF.

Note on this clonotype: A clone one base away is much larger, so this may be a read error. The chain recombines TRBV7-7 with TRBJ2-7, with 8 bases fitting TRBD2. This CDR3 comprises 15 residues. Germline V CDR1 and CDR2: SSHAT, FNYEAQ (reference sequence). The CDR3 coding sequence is TGTGCTAGCAGCTTAGCGGTCGGGGGGGCCATTGAGCAGTACTTC. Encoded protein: CASSLAVGGAIEQYF. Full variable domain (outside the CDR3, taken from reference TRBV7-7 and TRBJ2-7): GAGVSQSPRYKVTKRGQDVTLRCDPISSHATLYWYQQALGQGPEFLTYFNYEAQPDKSGLPSDRFSAERPEGSISTLTIQRTEQRDSAMYRCASSLAVGGAIEQYFGPGTRLTVT.

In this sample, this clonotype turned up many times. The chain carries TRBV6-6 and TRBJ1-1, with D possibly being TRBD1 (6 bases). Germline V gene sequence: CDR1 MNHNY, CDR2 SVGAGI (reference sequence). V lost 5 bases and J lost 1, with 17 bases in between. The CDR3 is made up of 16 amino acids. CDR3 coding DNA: TGTGCCAGCAGTCGAGGACAGTGGGGTAAGAACACTGAAGCTTTCTTT. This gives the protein CASSRGQWGKNTEAFF.

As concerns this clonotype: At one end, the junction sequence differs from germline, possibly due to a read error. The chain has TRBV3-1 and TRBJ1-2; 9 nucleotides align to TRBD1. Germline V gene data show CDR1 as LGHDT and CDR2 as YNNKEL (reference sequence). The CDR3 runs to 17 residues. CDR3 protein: CASSETGTGPRGLVFFF. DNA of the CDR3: TGTGCCAGCAGCGAAACCGGGACAGGGCCCCGAGGGCTTGTTTTCTTCTTC.

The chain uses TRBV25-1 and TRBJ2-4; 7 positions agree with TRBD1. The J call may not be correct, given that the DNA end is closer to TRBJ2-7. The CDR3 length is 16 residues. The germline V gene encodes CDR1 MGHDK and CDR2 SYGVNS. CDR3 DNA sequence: TGTGCCAGCAGCCAGGCCTCGGGACAGCTTTCTTACGAGCAGTACTTC. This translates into CASSQASGQLSYEQYF.

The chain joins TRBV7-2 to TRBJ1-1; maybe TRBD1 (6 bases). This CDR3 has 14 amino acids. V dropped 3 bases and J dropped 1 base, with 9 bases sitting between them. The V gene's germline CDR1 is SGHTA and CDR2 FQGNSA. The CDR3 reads CASSFWTANTEAFF. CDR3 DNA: TGTGCCAGCAGCTTCTGGACAGCGAACACTGAAGCTTTCTTT.

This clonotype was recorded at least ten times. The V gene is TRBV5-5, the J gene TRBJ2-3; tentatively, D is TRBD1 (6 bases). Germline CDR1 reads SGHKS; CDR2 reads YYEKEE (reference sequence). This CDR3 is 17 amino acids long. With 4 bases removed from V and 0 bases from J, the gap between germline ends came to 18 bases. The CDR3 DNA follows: TGTGCCAGCAGCGTTGGAGGACAGCGTCCAAGCACAGATACGCAGTATTTT. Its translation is CASSVGGQRPSTDTQYF.

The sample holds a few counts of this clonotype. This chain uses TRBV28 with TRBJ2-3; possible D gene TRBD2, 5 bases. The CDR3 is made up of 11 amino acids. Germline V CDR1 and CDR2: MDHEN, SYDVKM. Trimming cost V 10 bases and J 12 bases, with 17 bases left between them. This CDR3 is CATSGGLSQYF. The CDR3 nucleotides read TGTGCCACCTCGGGTGGACTCTCCCAGTATTTT.

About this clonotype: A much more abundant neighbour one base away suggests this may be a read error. The CDR3 loop is CSAPTTGLGVETQYF. In nucleotides, the CDR3 is TGCAGTGCGCCCACAACAGGGCTGGGAGTGGAGACCCAGTACTTC. The rearrangement joins TRBV20-1 to TRBJ2-5; the D gene is possibly TRBD1 (6 bases). Trimming took 6 bases from V and 5 from J, leaving 22 bases between them. Germline V lookup: CDR1 DFQATT, CDR2 SNEGSKA (reference sequence). The CDR3 covers 15 residues.

The CDR3 reads CASSSSWGGQETQYF. The CDR3 region has the DNA TGTGCCAGCAGTTCCTCGTGGGGGGGGCAAGAGACCCAGTACTTC. The chain uses TRBV12-3 or TRBV12-4 and TRBJ2-5, with 7 bases fitting TRBD2. V dropped 4 bases and J dropped 2; count of bases not matched to a gene: 7. CDR3 length: 15 residues.

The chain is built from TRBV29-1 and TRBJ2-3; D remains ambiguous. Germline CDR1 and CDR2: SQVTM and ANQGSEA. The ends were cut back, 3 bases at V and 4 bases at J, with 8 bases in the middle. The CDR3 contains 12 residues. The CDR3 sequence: CSVDVSSDTQYF. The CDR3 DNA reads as TGCAGCGTTGATGTCAGTTCAGATACGCAGTATTTT.

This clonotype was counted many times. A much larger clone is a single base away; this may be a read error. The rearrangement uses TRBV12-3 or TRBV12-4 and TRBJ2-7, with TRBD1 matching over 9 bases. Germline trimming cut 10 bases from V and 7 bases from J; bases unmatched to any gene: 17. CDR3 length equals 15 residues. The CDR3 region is CATTNGTGSILEQYF. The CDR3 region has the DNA TGTGCCACTACCAATGGGACAGGGTCAATATTAGAGCAGTACTTC.

CDR3 nucleotide sequence: TGCGCCAGCAGTGAGAGGGGGAGACCCTACGAGCAGTACTTC. This codes for CASSERGRPYEQYF. This chain uses TRBV10-1 with TRBJ2-7, with D perhaps matching TRBD1 (6 bases). The CDR3 is 14 residues long. The V end was cut by 2 bases, the J end by 2 bases, with 10 bases between. Germline V CDR1 and CDR2: WNHNN, SYGVQD (reference sequence).